This T cell receptor (beta chain) was sequenced in a study of regulatory dendritic cells for organ transplantation. Regarding the study as a whole: Regulatory dendritic cells appeared to expand memory CD8+ clones less than mature ones. Memory T cells were less diverse than naive, with memory CD8+ most oligoclonal. The most alloreactive TCR clonotypes were found in resting memory CD8+ cells.

With respect to this clone: What it binds is not known.

Naive CD45RA+ and memory CD45RO+ CD4+ or CD8+ T cells were FACS-sorted. Between the trimmed V and J ends, which lost 5 bases and 1 base, there was a span of 9 bases. CDR1 and CDR2 from the germline V gene are SQVTM and ANQGSEA. The CDR3 runs to 13 residues. Measured with immunoSEQ multiplex PCR; TCRdb has only the in-frame clones, and not every one. The profile shows tens of thousands of clones, 82% of them singletons. This TCR was recovered from a human donor in good health. The chain employs TRBV29-1 and TRBJ2-1; unclear D gene. Sequencing was performed on naive CD8+ T cells from blood. As to subset: CD45RA+ naive T cells. DNA for the CDR3: TGCAGCGTTCTTGGGCAGTCCTACAATGAGCAGTTCTTC. Amino acids: CSVLGQSYNEQFF.